This T cell receptor beta chain was retrieved from a study of blood T cells in healthy people across ages. The CDR3 is made up of 12 amino acids. The trim removed 5 bases at V and 6 bases at J, leaving 4 bases unmatched. CDR1 and CDR2 from the germline V gene are SEHNR and FQNEAQ (reference sequence). This clonotype was detected only a few times. Its antigen is unidentified. Study-level points and caveats: For the donors, CMV status was unknown and possibly confounded expanded clonotype changes.

A second PCR, run for about 6 to 12 cycles, used a sample-barcoded 5' primer plus a J-beta primer mix. MiXCR was run by TCRdb on the 5' RACE reads, yielding one entry per CDR3 protein. This table holds roughly 1.6 million distinct CDR3 sequences, 30% to 40% found once. This TCR derives from a woman in her twenties or thirties in good health. The specimen was blood. This chain links TRBV7-9 with TRBJ2-7, with 7 bases that match TRBD2. In nucleotides, the CDR3 is TGTGCCAGCAGCGGGCGGACTAGCGAGCAGTACTTC. Amino acids: CASSGRTSEQYF.